This is a list of T cell receptor beta chains from one sample in a study of cytomegalovirus exposure and HLA in healthy donors. Repertoires were generated with immunoSEQ multiplex PCR, while TCRdb's copy carries only in-frame clones and drops some. This sample's table has 95,000 to 150,000 clones. The specimen sequenced was PBMCs. These receptors were taken from a man in his forties or fifties in good health and CMV-seronegative. Both conserved end residues are part of each CDR3. D genes are given only for firm matches.

NA	TRBJ2-7	TRBV11-2	CASGKTTGEHYEQYF	TGTGCCAGCGGAAAGACGACAGGCGAACATTACGAGCAGTACTTC
TRBD1	TRBJ2-6	TRBV18	CASRRETGQQTSGANVLTF	TGTGCCAGCCGGCGTGAAACGGGACAGCAGACCTCTGGGGCCAACGTCCTGACTTTC
TRBD1	TRBJ2-1	TRBV9	CASSATDRWRLEQFF	TGTGCCAGCAGCGCGACGGACAGGTGGAGGCTTGAGCAGTTCTTC
TRBD1	TRBJ2-1	TRBV6-1	CASSETGQNREFF	TGTGCCAGCAGTGAAACGGGACAGAACCGGGAGTTCTTC
NA	TRBJ1-6	TRBV13	CASSPRGDPSPLHF	TGTGCCAGCAGCCCTCGGGGGGATCCCTCACCCCTCCACTTT
NA	TRBJ2-1	TRBV13	CASSSWGVNEQFF	TGTGCCAGCAGCTCCTGGGGGGTCAATGAGCAGTTCTTC
TRBD1	TRBJ2-3	TRBV18	CASSPRTGPDTQYF	TGTGCCAGCTCACCACGGACAGGGCCAGATACGCAGTATTTT
TRBD2	TRBJ2-5	TRBV5-1	CASSSRREGLETQYF	TGCGCCAGCAGCTCACGGCGGGAGGGCCTGGAGACCCAGTACTTC
TRBD1	TRBJ2-1	TRBV9	CASSAFNRGYNEQFF	TGTGCCAGCAGCGCATTTAACAGGGGTTACAATGAGCAGTTCTTC
NA	TRBJ2-7	TRBV10-1	CANRDRPYAYEQYF	TGCGCCAACCGTGACAGGCCCTACGCCTACGAGCAGTACTTC
NA	TRBJ1-1	TRBV7-9	CASSFPGGTEAFF	TGTGCCAGCAGCTTCCCGGGGGGGACTGAAGCTTTCTTT
NA	TRBJ2-2	TRBV18	CASSPGAGITGELFF	TGTGCCAGCTCACCGGGCGCGGGGATCACCGGGGAGCTGTTTTTT
TRBD2	TRBJ2-5	TRBV2	CASSAQLATGGQYF	TGTGCCAGCAGCGCCCAACTAGCGACGGGAGGGCAGTACTTC
TRBD2	TRBJ2-1	TRBV9	CASSPDVAGGSGEQFF	TGTGCCAGCAGCCCCGACGTGGCGGGAGGATCAGGCGAGCAGTTCTTC
NA	TRBJ1-3	TRBV30	CAWSHSGNTIYF	TGTGCCTGGAGCCACTCTGGAAACACCATATATTTT
TRBD1	TRBJ2-7	TRBV11-1	CASSSSTPGQGVFDEQYF	TGTGCCAGCAGCTCGTCGACCCCGGGACAGGGGGTGTTCGACGAGCAGTACTTC
NA	TRBJ1-3	TRBV30	CAWSAGGLSGNTIYF	TGTGCCTGGAGTGCGGGGGGTTTGTCGGGAAACACCATATATTTT
NA	TRBJ2-7	TRBV10-1	CASSESVDIRYEQYF	TGCGCCAGCAGTGAGTCCGTTGACATTAGGTACGAGCAGTACTTC
TRBD2	TRBJ2-2	TRBV5-5	CASTLGLAGASGELFF	TGTGCCAGCACCCTTGGTCTAGCGGGAGCGTCCGGGGAGCTGTTTTTT
NA	TRBJ2-2	TRBV2	CASRFGTGSGELFF	TGTGCCAGCAGATTCGGCACAGGGTCCGGGGAGCTGTTTTTT
NA	TRBJ2-6	TRBV2	CASSVGSSGANVLTF	TGTGCCAGCAGCGTCGGTAGCTCTGGGGCCAACGTCCTGACTTTC
NA	TRBJ2-5	TRBV5-1	CASSPSGETQYF	TGCGCCAGCAGTCCATCAGGGGAGACCCAGTACTTC